What follows is one T cell receptor (beta chain) and its context. Its antigen is currently unknown. The entry originates in a study of vaccination effects on CD4 cells after COVID-19. About the study: Before any sequencing was done, the ViraFEST assay used viral peptide pools to expand antigen-specific CD4+ T cells. It was a median of 72 days after the second dose that post-vaccine samples were obtained. Study-wide results and caveats: Marked clonal contraction of infection- and vaccine-induced clones was seen late after vaccination.

Clones were sequenced by immunoSEQ multiplex PCR, and TCRdb holds only the in-frame ones, with some missing. The table has about 46,000 clones, about four fifths seen once. The culture ran for 10 days before CD4+ T cells were isolated. PCR showed that the person got SARS-CoV-2 infection at some point between March and December 2020. Subjects were given two BNT162b2 or mRNA-1273 vaccine doses. The sequence was collected from a human donor who had a prior SARS-CoV-2 infection. The sequencing used CD4+ T cells from PBMCs cultured without peptide, collected after COVID-19 vaccination.

Written as DNA, the CDR3 is TGTGCCAGAGCGAGACCCGGACTAGCGTCCGACACCGGGGAGCTGTTTTTT. This translates into CARARPGLASDTGELFF. The chain couples TRBV11-3 to TRBJ2-2, with 9 bases aligning to TRBD2. The CDR3 is made up of 17 amino acids. With V trimmed by 9 bases and J by 3 bases, 14 bases remained unmatched. Germline loops: CDR1 SGHNT, CDR2 YENEEA.